This TCR beta chain was sequenced during a study of shared clonotypes between healthy human individuals. The unsorted PBMC sample used ten immunoSEQ deep assay plates. Clones were read by immunoSEQ multiplex PCR, and TCRdb kept only the in-frame ones, dropping some. The sample gives some 490,000 clones, approximately 78% of which show up once; around 13% is in the top ten. This CDR3 contains 15 residues. Germline CDR1 is SEHNR and CDR2 is FQNEAQ (reference sequence). Trimming took off 0 bases at V and 2 bases at J, with 8 bases between the two ends. The rearrangement uses TRBV7-9 and TRBJ2-1, with D perhaps TRBD2 (5 bases). The TCR comes from a middle-aged woman in good health. Some clones in this sample may be carry-over from other donors' samples. The specimen sequenced was PBMCs. CDR3 sequence: CASSLAGDAYNEQFF. The CDR3 DNA reads TGTGCCAGCAGCTTAGCGGGAGACGCCTACAATGAGCAGTTCTTC.